This TCR beta chain was documented in a study of CD8+ T cells in alopecia areata. Reverse transcribed after extraction, RNA yielded cDNA as the sequencing template. Repertoires were generated with immunoSEQ multiplex PCR, while TCRdb's copy carries only in-frame clones and drops some. The data contain around 150,000 clones, 55% to 65% of them singletons. This TCR came from a human donor in good health. The source material was CD4+ T cells sorted from blood.

The CDR3 DNA sequence: TGTGCCAGCAGCGAGGGACAGCTCTATGGCTACACCTTC. Protein sequence: CASSEGQLYGYTF. The J gene is TRBJ1-2, the V gene TRBV5-6; 7 nucleotides align to TRBD1. V shed 4 bases, J shed 4 bases, and the junction held 4 bases outside the gene matches. The length of the CDR3 is 13 residues. The germline gives CDR1 SGHDT, CDR2 YYEEEE.